A selection of T cell receptor beta chains follows, all from one sample in a study of monozygotic twins with inflammatory bowel disease. TCRdb reanalyzed the 5' RACE reads and collapses them to one entry per CDR3 protein, without DNA. This sample contains tens of thousands of distinct CDR3 sequences. The sequenced sample was blood. The receptors originated from a human donor with ulcerative colitis or Crohn's disease, or a healthy co-twin of an affected twin (not recorded which). Each CDR3 is given with its conserved first and last residue. Each record gives: V gene, J gene, CDR3 protein.

V: TRBV4-1; J: TRBJ2-3; CDR3: CASSRQGGASGTITDTQYF
V: TRBV20-1; J: TRBJ2-1; CDR3: CSARKGVNYNEQFF
V: TRBV5-1; J: TRBJ1-3; CDR3: CASSYRGAGNTIYF
V: TRBV28; J: TRBJ2-7; CDR3: CASRSRQGTPYEQYF
V: TRBV5-1; J: TRBJ2-7; CDR3: CASSSLPGEQYF
V: TRBV6-1; J: TRBJ2-3; CDR3: CASSASQDRGGTQYF
V: TRBV29-1; J: TRBJ2-3; CDR3: CSVRTGARADTQYF
V: TRBV20-1; J: TRBJ2-3; CDR3: CSPRELAGGGDTQYF
V: TRBV28; J: TRBJ2-7; CDR3: CASSLEGTREQYF
V: TRBV7-2; J: TRBJ2-3; CDR3: CASSLGPQGTDTQYF